The clone carrying this T cell receptor (beta chain) was counted at least ten times. As yet, its antigen is unknown. The data stem from a study of T cells in Graves' hyperthyroidism and ophthalmopathy. Study results and limitations: Among clonotypes expanded in thyroid above 0.001, most were also found in blood.

Amplification of TCR beta CDR3 regions used RNA as the template. The TCR CDR3 was amplified in a first-round RT-PCR using the HTBI primer set. TCRdb re-called the multiplex PCR reads with MiXCR, one entry per CDR3 protein. The sample has about half a million distinct CDR3 sequences; roughly 20% are singletons. Trimming removed 0 bases from V and 4 bases from J, with 13 bases in between. In germline, CDR1 is MNHNS, CDR2 SASEGT. The CDR3 is made up of 15 amino acids. With a duration under 2 months, the hyperthyroidism was newly diagnosed in patients aged 18 to 65. Cells are PBMCs isolated from more than 8.5 ml of fresh blood.

The chain employs TRBV6-1 and TRBJ2-7, with no clear D. Sequencing was done on a sample of blood. This receptor was identified in a young man with Graves' hyperthyroidism. The CDR3 DNA reads as TGTGCCAGCAGTGAAGCTCCGGGCCCCCCATACGAGCAGTACTTC. It yields the protein CASSEAPGPPYEQYF.